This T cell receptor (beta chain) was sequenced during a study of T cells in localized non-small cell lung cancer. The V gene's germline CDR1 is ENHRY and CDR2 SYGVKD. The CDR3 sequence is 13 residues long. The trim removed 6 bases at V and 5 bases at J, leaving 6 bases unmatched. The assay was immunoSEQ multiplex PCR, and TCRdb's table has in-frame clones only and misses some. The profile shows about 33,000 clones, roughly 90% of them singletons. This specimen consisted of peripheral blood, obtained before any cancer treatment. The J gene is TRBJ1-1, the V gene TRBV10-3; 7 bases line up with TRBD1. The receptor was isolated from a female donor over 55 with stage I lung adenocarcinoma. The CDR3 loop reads CAIRNDRETEAFF. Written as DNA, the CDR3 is TGTGCCATCAGAAACGACAGGGAGACTGAAGCTTTCTTT.